This T cell receptor beta chain was profiled in a study of shared clonotypes between healthy human individuals. Study observations and caveats: Clonotype sharing among donors likely depends on sequencing depth.

An approximately 200 ng quantity of DNA, 25,000 to 35,000 T cell genomes, went into the sorted-subset replicate PCRs. Per the original methods: Junction-only sequences produced by ImmunoSEQ had no quality scores, so filtering differed. Clones were read by immunoSEQ multiplex PCR, and TCRdb kept only the in-frame ones, dropping some. From that table come the V and J calls and clone size; the DNA was used to work out D and trimming. The sample carries roughly 700,000 clones, roughly 88% recorded once. In the case of this clone: Its target is unknown.

The junction had 6 bases not matched to a gene; V was cut back by 5 bases and J by 0 bases. Germline V gene lookup returns CDR1 LNHNV and CDR2 YYDKDF (reference sequence). CDR3 size: 16 residues. The source of this sequence is a man between 18 and 35 years old in good health. Some clones in this sample may be carry-over from other donors' samples. Sample: memory CD8+ T cells from PBMCs. Subset given: CD45RO+ cells pooled with CCR7-negative TemRA cells. This sequence joins TRBV15 and TRBJ2-7; 11 bases are a match to TRBD2. CDR3 region: CATSGPSGRSSYEQYF. CDR3 DNA sequence: TGTGCCACCAGCGGGCCTAGCGGGAGGAGCTCCTACGAGCAGTACTTC.